This T cell receptor (beta chain) was observed in a study of CD8 T cells in Susac syndrome (dated by TCRdb to the late 2010s). At the level of the whole study: Of the Susac syndrome patients who were sequenced, eight were in clinical remission while about six had clinically active disease. At the time of blood withdrawal, Susac syndrome patients were either therapy-naive, taking corticosteroids (with some also receiving IVIg), or on IVIg alone. The study used repertoire sequencing to test whether antigen drove CD8+ T cell activation and differentiation in Susac syndrome.

The germline V gene encodes CDR1 LGHDT and CDR2 YNNKEL (reference sequence). Its CDR3 holds 13 amino acids, cysteine through phenylalanine. Left in the record is the CDR3 DNA by itself, 39 bases read in frame from the first base. Trimming takes 0 bases from V and 1 base from J, and the germline ends sit 4 bases apart. Peripheral blood CD8+ and CD4+ T cells from healthy donors, Susac syndrome patients and multiple sclerosis patients were profiled using high-throughput TCR beta sequencing. Recently defined diagnostic criteria for definite or probable disease were met by the Susac syndrome patients. Bulk CD8+ and CD4+ T cells were purified by magnetic negative isolation, whereas CD8+ TEMRA cells were enriched by FACS. Blood was drawn into EDTA tubes, processed within 24 hours, and PBMCs were isolated by density gradient centrifugation. PBMCs intended for TCR sequencing were cryopreserved in liquid nitrogen and thawed later in a water bath at 37 degrees C. The sorted or isolated CD4+, CD8+ and CD8+ TEMRA cells had a purity of 90% or higher.

With regard to this clonotype: Its antigen is unknown. Within one base of it there is no much larger clone, and no base qualities were kept.

RNA was extracted using the RNeasy kit, and roughly 0.45 to 1 microgram was reverse transcribed with random hexamers. TCR beta CDR3 regions were amplified with the immunoSEQ multiplex PCR assay covering 54 Vbeta and 13 Jbeta segments. PCR amplification bias was corrected by using a synthetic template baseline for primer optimization and computational correction. The authors processed their data as follows. Reads were assigned to V, D and J genes according to IMGT and analyzed in immunoSEQ Analyzer, with only productive sequences retained. To calculate clonality, Shannon entropy was normalized by log2 of the number of productive unique sequences and then subtracted from one. Public and private clones were assessed among the 100 most prevalent clones of each patient and control. A clone was defined as Susac-specific if it was absent from the healthy and MS cohorts, from roughly 1,000 published viral clones and from other ImmuneACCESS disease sequences. TCRdb itself trimmed the public reads at Q25 with fastp, ran MiXCR and retained productive beta chains. When rows share a CDR3 protein, they turn into one entry using the most common DNA and genes. The V and J calls here are based on TCRdb, not the publication. Recorded for this sample are 170,000 or so distinct CDR3 sequences; 90% to 96% of them occurred a single time. The ten largest clonotypes hold around 0.12% of the sample.

The full study reports these points: In patients with Susac syndrome, the CD4+ T cell repertoire showed no detectable clonal expansion. The number of individuals in the TCR sequencing and HLA analysis was recognized as being relatively small.

The chain employs TRBV3-1 and TRBJ2-7, with an unclear D gene assignment. This TCR came from a human donor with Susac syndrome. What was sequenced was CD4+ T cells from PBMCs. The sequence in DNA is TGTGCCAGCAGCCAAGATGGTTCCTACGAGCAGTACTTC. Its translation is CASSQDGSYEQYF.